This passage covers 5 T cell receptor beta chains from one sample sequenced in a study of shared clonotypes between healthy human individuals. Sequenced by immunoSEQ multiplex PCR; TCRdb stores in-frame clones only, minus some. Of about 1 million clones listed, roughly 75% are singletons. The sequencing input was memory CD4+ T cells sorted from blood. Regarding subset: CD45RA-negative fraction. All receptors derive from a man between 18 and 35 years old in good health.

This sequence joins TRBV11-2 and TRBJ1-2; the D is unclear. Germline V gives CDR1 SGHAT, CDR2 FQNNGV. The CDR3 is 14 amino acids. V was clipped by 3 bases and J by 4 bases, with 12 bases between them. This CDR3 reads CASSLQAGSYGYTF. The CDR3 nucleotides read TGTGCCAGCAGCTTGCAAGCGGGGTCCTATGGCTACACCTTC.

This rearrangement joins TRBV6-1 to TRBJ2-7; perhaps TRBD2 as D (5 bases). Between the trimmed V and J ends, which lost 3 bases and 5 bases, there was a span of 20 bases. This CDR3 spans 16 amino acids. Germline V CDR1 and CDR2: MNHNS, SASEGT. CDR3 bases: TGTGCCAGCAGTGAGGAGGCGGGCGGCCTAAGACACGAGCAGTACTTC. Amino acid sequence: CASSEEAGGLRHEQYF.

V usage is TRBV23-1 and J usage is TRBJ1-6, with D perhaps matching TRBD1 (6 bases). TRBV23-1 is an open reading frame whose function is uncertain. Deletions cut 0 bases from V and 8 bases from J, with 11 bases between. The CDR3 extends over 15 amino acids. The CDR3 nucleotides are TGCGCCAGCAGTCAATCTCGGGACACCTATTCACCCCTCCACTTT. Translation gives CASSQSRDTYSPLHF.

This clone was counted many times. The chain has TRBV2 and TRBJ2-3; 10 bases fit TRBD2. Germline loops: CDR1 SNHLY, CDR2 FYNNEI. This CDR3 has 15 amino acids. The V gene end was trimmed by 2 bases and the J gene end by 9 bases; junction bases not matched to a gene: 8. In DNA, the CDR3 is TGTGCCAGCAGTGAATTTGTAGCGGGAGGAGGGACGCAGTATTTT. This encodes CASSEFVAGGGTQYF.

On this clone: This specimen includes other DNA sequences encoding the same CDR3. This sequence joins TRBV6-5 and TRBJ1-6, with 9 bases fitting TRBD1. The CDR3 sequence is 14 residues long. Germline CDR1 is MNHEY and CDR2 is SVGAGI. V lost 6 bases, J lost 7 bases, and 4 bases stayed unmatched. CDR3 DNA: TGTGCCAGCAGGGGACAGGGTAGCAATTCACCCCTCCACTTT. Protein: CASRGQGSNSPLHF.